These T cell receptor beta chains were read from a single sample in a study of metastatic and nonmetastatic thyroid tumors. TCRdb re-analyzed the PCR reads using MiXCR. This sample has tens of thousands of clones, with around 15% found just once. The sample consisted of blood. Every receptor here comes from a male donor with papillary thyroid cancer or a benign thyroid nodule (not recorded which). Some clones in this sample may be carry-over from other donors' samples. Both conserved end residues are part of each CDR3. The order of the fields is V gene, J gene, D gene, clone size, CDR3 DNA, CDR3 protein. The D gene is left open where the match is weak. Clone size is stated in some rows and not others, as once, few, many or a class when expanded.

v_call: TRBV4-2
j_call: TRBJ2-3
d_call: TRBD2
clone_size: few
cdr3_nt: TGTGCCAGCAGCCTTCGGACTAGCGGGGGGCCAGATACGCAGTATTTT
cdr3_aa: CASSLRTSGGPDTQYF

v_call: TRBV12-3/TRBV12-4
j_call: TRBJ2-7
d_call: .
clone_size: few
cdr3_nt: TGTGCCAGCAGTTTTGCAGGGGAATACTTCGAGCAGTACTTC
cdr3_aa: CASSFAGEYFEQYF

v_call: TRBV24-1
j_call: TRBJ2-3
d_call: TRBD1
clone_size: many
cdr3_nt: TGTGCCACCAGTGATACCGGGACAGGGGAAACAGATACGCAGTATTTT
cdr3_aa: CATSDTGTGETDTQYF

v_call: TRBV12-3/TRBV12-4
j_call: TRBJ1-1
d_call: .
clone_size: many
cdr3_nt: TGTGCCAGCAGTTTACAAGCTATGAACACTGAAGCTTTTTTT
cdr3_aa: CASSLQAMNTEAFF

v_call: TRBV6-1
j_call: TRBJ2-7
d_call: .
clone_size: few
cdr3_nt: TGTGCCAGCAGTCGCCGGGACACCCACTACGAGCAGTACTTC
cdr3_aa: CASSRRDTHYEQYF

v_call: TRBV6-4
j_call: TRBJ2-5
d_call: TRBD2
clone_size: many
cdr3_nt: TGTGCCAGCAGTGCGTCTAGCGGGGGGCAAGAGACCCAGTACTTC
cdr3_aa: CASSASSGGQETQYF

v_call: TRBV5-1
j_call: TRBJ1-1
d_call: TRBD1
clone_size: .
cdr3_nt: TGCGCCAGCAGCTTACAGGGGGCTGGCACTGAAGCTTTCTTT
cdr3_aa: CASSLQGAGTEAFF

v_call: TRBV9
j_call: TRBJ1-5
d_call: .
clone_size: .
cdr3_nt: TGTGCCAGCAGCCCCGGACCTTATAGCAATCAGCCCCAGCATTTT
cdr3_aa: CASSPGPYSNQPQHF

v_call: TRBV19
j_call: TRBJ1-5
d_call: .
clone_size: medium-sized
cdr3_nt: TGTGCCAGTAGTACGCAGGGAAACAATCAGCCCCAGCATTTT
cdr3_aa: CASSTQGNNQPQHF

v_call: TRBV20-1
j_call: TRBJ1-1
d_call: .
clone_size: .
cdr3_nt: TGCAGTGCTAGAGATCCCATGAGGGCTGAAGCTTTCTTT
cdr3_aa: CSARDPMRAEAFF

v_call: TRBV7-2
j_call: TRBJ1-1
d_call: .
clone_size: .
cdr3_nt: TGTGCCAGCAGCTTGGGGGGAGCGACTGAAGCTTTCTTT
cdr3_aa: CASSLGGATEAFF

v_call: TRBV12-3/TRBV12-4
j_call: TRBJ1-1
d_call: .
clone_size: medium-sized
cdr3_nt: TGTGCCAGCAGTTTAGGGCCGAACACTGAAGCTTTCTTT
cdr3_aa: CASSLGPNTEAFF

v_call: TRBV29-1
j_call: TRBJ2-7
d_call: .
clone_size: many
cdr3_nt: TGCAGCGTTGACCAGGGGGGGTACGAGCAGTACTTC
cdr3_aa: CSVDQGGYEQYF

v_call: TRBV6-1
j_call: TRBJ2-7
d_call: .
clone_size: few
cdr3_nt: TGTGCCAGCAGTGTGCCCGACCACGAGCATTACTTC
cdr3_aa: CASSVPDHEHYF

v_call: TRBV20-1
j_call: TRBJ1-2
d_call: TRBD1
clone_size: many
cdr3_nt: TGCAGTGCTAGGAACCTGTACCGGGACAGGAACTATGGCTACACCTTC
cdr3_aa: CSARNLYRDRNYGYTF